The 7 T cell receptor beta chains in this list originate from one sample, sequenced in a study of blood T cells in healthy people across ages. The use of a sample-barcoded 5' primer and a J-beta primer mix characterized a second PCR of roughly 7 to 12 cycles. TCRdb re-called the 5' RACE reads with MiXCR, one entry per CDR3 protein. The data show 650,000 to 700,000 distinct CDR3 sequences, around 52% seen once. Sequencing was carried out using blood. Source of these receptors: an elderly woman in good health.

On this clonotype: A read error may explain this, as a much larger clone is one base away. CDR3 sequence reads: CASRGGTGAYEQYF. The CDR3 DNA sequence: TGTGCCAGCAGAGGGGGGACCGGCGCCTACGAGCAGTACTTC. V and J are TRBV6-6 and TRBJ2-7; D could derive from TRBD1 or TRBD2 (6 bases each). V shed 6 bases and J shed 2 bases, with 14 bases lying between them. The CDR3 has 14 amino acids. Germline loops: CDR1 MNHNY, CDR2 SVGAGI (reference sequence).

A remark on this clonotype: A single base separates this from a much larger clone, so it may be a read error. The V and J genes are TRBV6-5 and TRBJ1-6; D call uncertain. Per the germline V gene, CDR1 is MNHEY and CDR2 is SVGAGI. CDR3 size: 13 residues. V dropped 11 bases and J dropped 5 bases, with 13 bases sitting between them. CDR3 protein: CAGKDSNNSPLHF. In DNA form, the CDR3 reads TGTGCCGGCAAGGACTCAAATAATTCACCCCTCCACTTT.

V is TRBV20-1 and J is TRBJ2-5, with TRBD2 matching over 12 bases. The J call may be faulty, since TRBJ2-4 better matches the DNA end. The CDR3 sequence is 18 residues long. The germline gives CDR1 DFQATT, CDR2 SNEGSKA (reference sequence). CDR3 sequence reads: CSAWLAGGPPLAKNIQYF. In DNA, the CDR3 is TGCAGTGCTTGGCTAGCGGGGGGGCCTCCCTTAGCCAAAAACATTCAGTACTTC.

This clonotype was seen many times. The rearrangement uses TRBV28 and TRBJ2-7; 8 nucleotides align to TRBD2. CDR3 size: 13 residues. V trimming: 2 bases; J trimming: 8 bases; junction bases outside the gene matches: 5. Germline CDR1 and CDR2: MDHEN and SYDVKM. The CDR3 sequence is CASSLELAAKQYF. In DNA form, the CDR3 reads TGTGCCAGCAGTTTAGAACTAGCGGCTAAGCAGTACTTC.

The V gene is TRBV6-4, the J gene TRBJ2-1, with 11 nucleotides matching TRBD2. The CDR3 runs to 15 residues. From germline, CDR1 is MRHNA and CDR2 SNTAGT. With V trimmed by 3 bases and J by 5 bases, 3 bases remained unmatched. The CDR3 region is CASSERLAGHNEQFF. In nucleotides, the CDR3 is TGTGCCAGCAGTGAGCGACTAGCGGGACACAATGAGCAGTTCTTC.

Note on this clonotype: This clone may be a read error of a much larger clone one base away. The J gene is TRBJ2-5, the V gene TRBV12-3 or TRBV12-4; D remains ambiguous. V lost 5 bases to trimming and J lost 2 bases, with 12 bases between them. The CDR3 totals 14 residues. Here the CDR3 reads CASSVWAGQETQYF. In nucleotides, the CDR3 is TGTGCCAGCAGTGTATGGGCAGGACAAGAGACCCAGTACTTC.

Concerning this clonotype: Relative to the germline gene, one junction end is altered; a read error may explain this. CDR3 residues: CASTSFLVATGVLFF. Here the CDR3 DNA reads TGTGCCAGCACGTCTTTCCTGGTAGCGACCGGGGTGCTGTTTTTT. J is TRBJ2-2 and V is TRBV27; maybe TRBD2 (5 bases). Germline CDR1 is MNHEY and CDR2 is SMNVEV (reference sequence). This CDR3 has 15 residues.